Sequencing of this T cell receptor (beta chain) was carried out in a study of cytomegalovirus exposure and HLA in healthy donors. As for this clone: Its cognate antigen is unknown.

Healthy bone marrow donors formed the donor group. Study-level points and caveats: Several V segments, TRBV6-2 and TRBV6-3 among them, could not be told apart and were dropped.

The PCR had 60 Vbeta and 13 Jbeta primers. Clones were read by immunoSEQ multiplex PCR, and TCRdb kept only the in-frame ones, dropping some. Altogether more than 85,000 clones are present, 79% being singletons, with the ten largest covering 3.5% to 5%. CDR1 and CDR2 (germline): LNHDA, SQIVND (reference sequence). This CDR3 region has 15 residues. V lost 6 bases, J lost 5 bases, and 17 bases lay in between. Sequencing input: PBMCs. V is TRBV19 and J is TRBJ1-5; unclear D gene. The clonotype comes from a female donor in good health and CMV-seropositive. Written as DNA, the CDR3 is TGTGCCAGTAGGGAACGACGACTTGTGGATCAGCCCCAGCATTTT. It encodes CASRERRLVDQPQHF.